This TCR beta chain came from a study of shared clonotypes between healthy human individuals. Some clones are missing from TCRdb's copy, which holds only in-frame ones; the method was immunoSEQ multiplex PCR. The table records around 340,000 clones, more than 60% of them present only once. The CDR3 spans 15 residues. CDR1 and CDR2 (germline): SGHKS, YYEKEE (reference sequence). With 3 bases clipped from V and 7 bases from J, the junction kept 7 bases outside the gene matches. Notes on this clone: Antigen specificity is unknown.

Adults of Caucasian background living in Nashville, Tennessee made up all donors. Subsets obtained from CD4+ cells comprised CD45RA+ naive and CD45RA-negative memory cells. Study outcomes and limitations: Of the naive CD4 clonotypes, around 4.9% were shared across a few donors. Shared clonotypes across all four donors exceeded non-shared ones in generation probability.

The specimen sequenced was memory CD4+ T cells sorted from blood. Subset of the sample: CD45RA-negative fraction. The chain employs TRBV5-5 and TRBJ1-6; 7 bases are a match to TRBD1. The source of this sequence is a man in his thirties or forties in good health. The CDR3, as DNA: TGTGCCAGCAGCTCCCAGGGGGTTCGGAATTCACCCCTCCACTTT. Its protein product is CASSSQGVRNSPLHF.